This TCR beta chain was captured by sequencing in a study of blood T cell repertoires in COVID-19 (dated by TCRdb to the early 2020s). As for the study more broadly: Samples covering the acute and convalescent phases of COVID-19 were provided by collaborators in the United States, Italy and Spain. The material from the prospective study consisted of cDNA or gDNA derived from T cells, B-cell-depleted T cells, or PBMCs. Deeply sampled blood TCRbeta repertoires from subjects exposed to, actively infected with, or recovered from COVID-19 were included in the dataset. A freely available public database, intended as a resource for researchers studying the immune response to SARS-CoV-2, is where the repertoires were released. Samples came from the ongoing ImmuneRACE study (first 160 participants) plus 1,254 subjects from 6 global collaborators. A de-identified subject ID, COVID-19 status, age in years and sex were almost always included in the sample metadata. Where HLA class I and class II types were available, the types were taken from metadata supplied by the sample provider, not from assay-based typing. Overall study results and their limits: Clinical and demographic metadata were provided uncurated, with the amount varying by source and participant.

Whole blood was collected in K2EDTA tubes by collaborating institutions according to the institutions' own protocols. For TCRbeta analysis, collaborators shipped samples in one of three forms: frozen whole blood, isolated PBMCs, or DNA extracted from either of those sample types. This clone was seen only once. Its cognate antigen has yet to be identified. Base quality data are lacking; no much larger clone is found one base away. TCRbeta CDR3 regions were amplified from genomic DNA using the immunoSEQ Assay, a bias-controlled multiplex PCR. From the authors' description of their analysis: The number of nucleated cells in each sample was estimated by amplification of reference gene primers within the assay. To quantify the absolute abundance of each unique TCRbeta CDR3 rearrangement, sequence reads were collapsed and filtered. Productive Simpson clonality was computed per sample as the square root of Simpson's diversity index over productive rearrangements. This is the immuneACCESS table as TCRdb keeps it, with only in-frame sequences that have V and J called. A part of the clones is gone; compared with another copy, unresolved V genes explain less than half, and the rest is unexplained. D and trimming were read from the DNA, whereas the V and J calls and clone size are those reported in that table. In all, the sample holds 150,000 to 200,000 clones, and about four fifths of those were seen once. Over 11% of the sample rests with the top ten.

Including the terminal cysteine and phenylalanine, the CDR3 comprises 13 residues. The DNA shown is the 39-base CDR3, in frame from base 1. Trimming costs V 3 bases and J 9 bases, and their ends lie 13 bases apart. The sequenced material came from peripheral blood. This clonotype was obtained from an elderly woman with acute or convalescent COVID-19. The sequence is built from TRBV12-3 or TRBV12-4 and TRBJ2-3; possibly the D gene is TRBD2, per 5 matching bases. Read as DNA, the sequence is TGTGCCAGCAGTTTCGTGGGGAGTGGCACGCAGTATTTT. Its protein product is CASSFVGSGTQYF.